The TCR beta chain under discussion was sequenced for a study of CD8 T cells in ankylosing spondylitis. The study's findings and limits: Ankylosing spondylitis blood appeared to be characterized by a TCR beta motif of under 10 highly homologous variants. The study looked at matched synovial fluid samples from ankylosing spondylitis patients. Disease-linked clones were reported to be significantly enriched there.

On this clonotype: Its antigen is not identified.

Germline-derived CDR1 and CDR2 are SGHVS and FNYEAQ. This CDR3 is built from 17 residues. V was clipped by 5 bases and J by 4 bases; unmatched bases: 11. TCRdb independently ran MiXCR on the 5' RACE reads; one entry per CDR3 protein. Among some 220,000 distinct CDR3 sequences listed, just under 7.5% were seen once. The receptor's source is a male donor with ankylosing spondylitis. The chain couples TRBV7-6 to TRBJ1-6; 7 bases agree with TRBD1. Specimen: blood, either unsorted or a sorted T cell fraction (not recorded which). CDR3 amino acids: CASSIYGGDRYNSPLHF. For the CDR3, the DNA is TGTGCCAGCAGCATCTATGGAGGGGACAGATATAATTCACCCCTCCACTTT. The full variable domain, in which reference TRBV7-6 and TRBJ1-6 provide the parts outside the CDR3, is GAGVSQSPRYKVTKRGQDVALRCDPISGHVSLYWYRQALGQGPEFLTYFNYEAQQDKSGLPNDRFSAERPEGSISTLTIQRTEQRDSAMYRCASSIYGGDRYNSPLHFGNGTRLTVT.